This entry lists 12 T cell receptor beta chains sequenced from one sample in a study of T-cell reconstitution after alpha-beta-depleted transplantation in children. The library targeted TCRbeta and was prepared with unique molecular identifiers. TCRdb ran MiXCR on the PCR reads and lists one entry per CDR3 protein. The table has a few hundred thousand distinct CDR3 sequences, 10% to 15% seen once; the top ten hold approximately 4.2%. The source was PBMCs, collected from the stem cell graft. These receptors all come from a human donor who donated a stem cell graft to a child with Fanconi anemia.

The chain carries TRBV4-3 and TRBJ2-2; the match to TRBD2 covers 8 bases. The CDR3 contains 16 residues. Germline values: CDR1 LGHNA, CDR2 YSLEER. Trimming removed 6 bases from V and 4 bases from J; junction bases left unmatched: 10. As DNA, the CDR3 is TGCGCCAGCAGGCCCTTTAGCGGGGTGAGCACCGGGGAGCTGTTTTTT. Amino acids: CASRPFSGVSTGELFF.

This rearrangement joins TRBV5-1 to TRBJ2-5; possibly TRBD1 for D (6 bases). CDR1 and CDR2 (germline): SGHRS, YFSETQ. CDR3 length: 14 amino acids. Trimming took off 5 bases at V and 7 bases at J, with 18 bases between the two ends. Here the CDR3 reads CASSFRDNQRTQYF. As DNA, the CDR3 is TGCGCCAGCAGTTTTCGGGACAATCAACGGACCCAGTACTTC.

Points on this clonotype: Just one base apart from a much larger clone, this may be a read error. This chain joins TRBV5-1 and TRBJ1-4, with D uncertain. This CDR3 has 16 amino acids. The germline V gene encodes CDR1 SGHRS and CDR2 YFSETQ. The CDR3 loop reads CDSSLRSGGLNEKLFF. The CDR3 bases are TGCGACAGCAGCTTGCGCTCGGGAGGCCTAAATGAAAAACTGTTTTTT.

This clonotype was counted at least ten times. V gene TRBV6-5 combines with J gene TRBJ1-3, with D unresolved. Germline V gene data show CDR1 as MNHEY and CDR2 as SVGAGI. The CDR3 covers 15 residues. With 2 bases removed from V and 0 bases from J, the gap between germline ends came to 8 bases. The CDR3 region has the DNA TGTGCCAGCAGTTACGCGGAGTTCTCTGGAAACACCATATATTTT. It yields the protein CASSYAEFSGNTIYF.

This clonotype was counted only a few times. The chain employs TRBV6-2 or TRBV6-3 and TRBJ2-5; TRBD1 or TRBD2 may be the D gene (5 bases each). Germline V gene data show CDR1 as MNHEY and CDR2 as SVGEGT. Trimming left V 3 bases short and J 7 bases short, with 15 bases between. CDR3 length: 14 residues. In DNA, the CDR3 is TGTGCCAGCAGTTATCCGGTGTCTGGGGGGACCCAGTACTTC. Translating gives CASSYPVSGGTQYF.

The V and J genes are TRBV7-2 and TRBJ2-7; 10 nucleotides line up with TRBD1. This CDR3 has 16 amino acids. Germline V lookup: CDR1 SGHTA, CDR2 FQGNSA. V lost 0 bases to trimming and J lost 2 bases; unmatched junction nucleotides: 4. The CDR3 here is CASSLAPGTGAYEQYF. The DNA for the CDR3 is TGTGCCAGCAGCTTAGCTCCCGGGACAGGGGCCTACGAGCAGTACTTC.

V gene TRBV12-3 or TRBV12-4 combines with J gene TRBJ1-5; D unresolved. The CDR3 extends over 14 amino acids. V lost 3 bases and J lost 2, with 8 bases in between. In DNA, the CDR3 is TGTGCCAGCAGTTTGCACAGTGGCAATCAGCCCCAGCATTTT. Its protein product is CASSLHSGNQPQHF.

This clonotype was observed a handful of times. V is TRBV6-6 and J is TRBJ2-3; D not resolved. Germline CDR1 and CDR2: MNHNY and SVGAGI (reference sequence). The CDR3 extends over 12 amino acids. V was clipped by 0 bases and J by 7 bases, with 5 bases between them. The CDR3 coding sequence is TGTGCCAGCAGTTACTCGGTGAATACGCAGTATTTT. The encoded protein is CASSYSVNTQYF.

The chain is built from TRBV7-2 and TRBJ2-7; D may be TRBD1 (5 bases). The germline V gene has CDR1 SGHTA and CDR2 FQGNSA. The germline V and J ends were trimmed by 0 bases and 3 bases, with 18 bases remaining between them. CDR3 size: 17 residues. The chain's CDR3 is CASSLAKGQQPFYEQYF. In nucleotides, the CDR3 is TGTGCCAGCAGCTTAGCGAAGGGGCAGCAACCGTTCTACGAGCAGTACTTC.

This clonotype has just a few counts. The chain joins TRBV7-9 to TRBJ1-2, with TRBD1 as a possible D gene (5 bases). The CDR3 consists of 15 residues. Germline-derived CDR1 and CDR2 are SEHNR and FQNEAQ (reference sequence). V lost 3 bases and J lost 0, with 11 bases in between. This CDR3 is CASSFTGGANYGYTF. CDR3 in DNA: TGTGCCAGCAGCTTCACTGGGGGAGCTAACTATGGCTACACCTTC.

This clonotype was seen many times. The chain couples TRBV28 to TRBJ2-3; 9 bases are a match to TRBD1. V trimming: 5 bases; J trimming: 2 bases; junction bases outside the gene matches: 8. The CDR3 extends over 16 amino acids. Germline CDR1 and CDR2: MDHEN and SYDVKM. CDR3 in amino acids: CASSPSGDRDTDTQYF. The CDR3 DNA reads TGTGCCAGCAGTCCCTCTGGGGACAGGGACACAGATACGCAGTATTTT.

V is TRBV24-1 and J is TRBJ2-2, with 7 nucleotides matching TRBD1. CDR1 and CDR2 (germline): KGHDR, SFDVKD. The ends lost 5 bases at V and 0 bases at J; junction bases unmatched: 5. CDR3 length equals 16 residues. CDR3 region: CATSASGTANTGELFF. In DNA form, the CDR3 reads TGTGCCACCAGTGCCTCCGGGACAGCGAACACCGGGGAGCTGTTTTTT.